The rows below give T cell receptor beta chains drawn from one sample of a study of cytotoxic CD8 clonotypes in ibrutinib-treated CLL. Assay used: immunoSEQ multiplex PCR; TCRdb lists only in-frame clones, some missing. The data show under 15,000 clones, with roughly 67% seen just once and 40% held by the top ten. This material consisted of PBMCs, taken before ibrutinib treatment. The source is a human donor with chronic lymphocytic leukemia. The CDR3 runs from the conserved cysteine through the conserved F or W. The D gene is left open where the match is weak. Not all rows give a size; the values are once, few, many and, for expanded clones, a class.

D gene	clone size	V gene	CDR3 length	J gene	CDR3 protein	CDR3 DNA
NA	NA	TRBV6-6	15	TRBJ1-5	CASSYSGGSNQPQHF	TGTGCCAGCAGTTACTCAGGAGGAAGCAATCAGCCCCAGCATTTT
NA	once	TRBV5-4	12	TRBJ2-7	CASSIDGYEQYF	TGTGCCAGCAGTATTGACGGTTACGAGCAGTACTTC
NA	once	TRBV19	12	TRBJ1-2	CASKQGGYGYTF	TGTGCCAGTAAGCAGGGCGGCTATGGCTACACCTTC
TRBD2	few	TRBV14	15	TRBJ2-2	CASSSGTSVAGELFF	TGTGCCAGCAGCTCCGGGACTAGCGTCGCCGGGGAGCTGTTTTTT
TRBD2	NA	TRBV19	12	TRBJ2-3	CASGLHTDTQYF	TGTGCTTCGGGACTACACACAGATACGCAGTATTTT
NA	NA	TRBV7-6	15	TRBJ1-1	CASSLYGQGTTEAFF	TGTGCCAGCAGCTTATACGGGCAGGGGACCACTGAAGCTTTCTTT
TRBD1	NA	TRBV5-4	14	TRBJ1-1	CASSLDRGGTEAFF	TGTGCCAGCAGCTTGGACAGGGGGGGGACTGAAGCTTTCTTT
TRBD1	few	TRBV4-2	16	TRBJ1-5	CASSLGGQGSNQPQHF	TGTGCCAGCAGCCTGGGAGGACAGGGGAGCAATCAGCCCCAGCATTTT
TRBD1	NA	TRBV29-1	13	TRBJ1-5	CSVGGGQNQPQHF	TGCAGCGTTGGGGGGGGACAGAATCAGCCCCAGCATTTT
NA	once	TRBV5-1	13	TRBJ1-1	CASSLEVNTEAFF	TGCGCCAGCAGCTTGGAGGTTAACACTGAAGCTTTCTTT
TRBD1	NA	TRBV5-4	14	TRBJ2-2	CASLRDRADGELFF	TGTGCCAGCCTCCGGGACAGGGCGGACGGGGAGCTGTTTTTT
NA	NA	TRBV7-9	13	TRBJ1-2	CASSSTSRRGYTF	TGTGCCAGCAGCTCGACCTCCCGGCGAGGCTACACCTTC
NA	many	TRBV30	13	TRBJ1-2	CAWSLGVSYGYTF	TGTGCCTGGAGTTTAGGGGTTTCTTACGGCTACACCTTC
NA	NA	TRBV9	16	TRBJ2-5	CASSVGETGQGETQYF	TGTGCCAGCAGCGTTGGGGAGACAGGCCAGGGAGAGACCCAGTACTTC
NA	NA	TRBV5-5	13	TRBJ1-2	CASSLLQGYGYTF	TGTGCCAGCAGCTTGCTGCAAGGCTATGGCTACACCTTC
TRBD1	NA	TRBV19	13	TRBJ2-7	CASSADREYEQYF	TGTGCCAGTAGTGCCGACAGGGAGTACGAGCAGTACTTC
NA	NA	TRBV7-9	13	TRBJ2-1	CASSGTSYDEQFF	TGTGCCAGCAGTGGTACTAGTTATGATGAGCAGTTCTTC
NA	NA	TRBV30	11	TRBJ1-2	CACRDTYGYTF	TGTGCCTGCCGGGACACCTATGGCTACACCTTC
TRBD1	few	TRBV19	13	TRBJ1-1	CASSNDREAEAFF	TGTGCCAGTAGTAACGACAGGGAAGCTGAAGCTTTCTTT
TRBD1	once	TRBV27	13	TRBJ2-5	CASSPGQGPAQYF	TGTGCCAGCAGTCCCGGACAGGGTCCTGCCCAGTACTTC
NA	NA	TRBV4-1	14	TRBJ1-4	CASSPRTANEKLFF	TGCGCCAGCAGCCCGAGGACAGCGAATGAAAAACTGTTTTTT
TRBD2	NA	TRBV10-3	16	TRBJ2-7	CAISQTTSGGLYEQYF	TGTGCCATCAGTCAAACGACTAGCGGGGGACTTTACGAGCAGTACTTC
NA	NA	TRBV4-1	14	TRBJ2-5	CASSREPMGETQYF	TGCGCCAGCAGCCGGGAACCTATGGGAGAGACCCAGTACTTC
NA	once	TRBV6-1	13	TRBJ1-2	CASMGGRTYGYTF	TGTGCCAGCATGGGCGGGAGGACCTATGGCTACACCTTC
NA	NA	TRBV10-1	14	TRBJ1-5	CASSEFGIGQPQHF	TGCGCCAGCAGTGAGTTTGGGATCGGCCAGCCCCAGCATTTT
NA	NA	TRBV18	14	TRBJ1-2	CASSPAERGYGYTF	TGTGCCAGCTCCCCAGCGGAGAGAGGCTATGGCTACACCTTC
TRBD1	NA	TRBV12-5	19	TRBJ1-5	CASGLTLGQGAALNQPQHF	TGTGCTAGTGGTTTGACTTTGGGACAGGGGGCGGCATTGAATCAGCCCCAGCATTTT